This T cell receptor (beta chain) was recovered during a study of cytomegalovirus exposure and HLA in healthy donors. While unrecorded immune exposures were likely, the donors were nominally healthy when sampled. Whole-study findings and limits: 164 TCR beta chains were listed as cytomegalovirus-associated. Links to common viral pathogens appeared, in a later analysis, for several of the most significant clusters.

This clone has only one observation. Its matching antigen is unknown. The CDR3 loop spans 14 amino acids. CDR1 and CDR2 from the germline V gene are SGHNT and YENEEA. The V gene lost 5 bases and the J gene lost 6 bases, with 17 bases spanning the gap. 13 Jbeta primers and 60 Vbeta primers were used for the PCR. TCRdb keeps only in-frame clones here, not all; method: immunoSEQ multiplex PCR. Found here are 150,000 to 200,000 clones, nearly 80% of them singletons; the top ten hold 6%. This receptor was obtained from a woman aged 25 to 39 in good health and CMV-seropositive. The chain joins TRBV11-3 to TRBJ2-7; D is ambiguous. The sample consisted of PBMCs. The CDR3 nucleotides read TGTGCCAGCAGCAAATCAGGTCCCTCAGGCGAGCAGTACTTC. This codes for CASSKSGPSGEQYF.